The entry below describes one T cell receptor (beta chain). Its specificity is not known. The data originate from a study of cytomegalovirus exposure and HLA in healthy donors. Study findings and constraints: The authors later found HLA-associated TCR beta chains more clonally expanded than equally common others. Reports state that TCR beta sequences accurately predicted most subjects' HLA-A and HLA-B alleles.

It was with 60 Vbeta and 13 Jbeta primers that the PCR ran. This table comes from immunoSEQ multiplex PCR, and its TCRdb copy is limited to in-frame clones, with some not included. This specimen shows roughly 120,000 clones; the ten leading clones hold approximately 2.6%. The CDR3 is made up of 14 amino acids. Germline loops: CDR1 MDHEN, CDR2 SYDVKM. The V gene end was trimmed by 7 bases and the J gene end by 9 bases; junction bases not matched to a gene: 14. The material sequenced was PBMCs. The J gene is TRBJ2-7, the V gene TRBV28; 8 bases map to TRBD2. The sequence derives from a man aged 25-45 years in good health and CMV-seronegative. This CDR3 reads CASTLSGSALGQYF. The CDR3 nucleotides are TGTGCCAGCACCCTGAGCGGGAGCGCTCTAGGGCAGTACTTC.